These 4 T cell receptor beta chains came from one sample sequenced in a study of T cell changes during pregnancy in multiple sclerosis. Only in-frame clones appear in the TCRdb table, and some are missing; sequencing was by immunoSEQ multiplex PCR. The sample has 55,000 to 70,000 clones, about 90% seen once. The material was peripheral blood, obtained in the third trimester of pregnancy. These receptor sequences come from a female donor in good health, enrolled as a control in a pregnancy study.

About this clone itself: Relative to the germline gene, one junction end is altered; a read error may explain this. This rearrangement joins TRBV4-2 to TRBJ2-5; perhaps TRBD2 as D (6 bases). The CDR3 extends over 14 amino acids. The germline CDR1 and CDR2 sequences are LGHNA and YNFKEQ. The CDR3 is CASRQGLGGETQYF. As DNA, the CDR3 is TGTGCCAGCAGGCAAGGGCTCGGGGGAGAGACCCAGTACTTC.

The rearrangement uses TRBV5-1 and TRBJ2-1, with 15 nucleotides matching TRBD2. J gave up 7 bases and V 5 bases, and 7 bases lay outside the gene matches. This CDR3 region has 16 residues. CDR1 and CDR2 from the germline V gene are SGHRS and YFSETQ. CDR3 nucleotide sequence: TGCGCCAGCAGGGGGACTAGCGGGGGGCGAGGGAATGAGCAGTTCTTC. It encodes CASRGTSGGRGNEQFF.

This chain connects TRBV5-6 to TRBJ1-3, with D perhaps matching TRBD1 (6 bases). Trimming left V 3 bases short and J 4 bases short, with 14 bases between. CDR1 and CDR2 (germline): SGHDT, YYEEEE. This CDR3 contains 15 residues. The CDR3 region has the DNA TGTGCCAGCAGCTCAGGGGCCTCGTACGGAAACACCATATATTTT. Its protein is CASSSGASYGNTIYF.

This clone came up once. The CDR3 nucleotides are TGTGCCAGCCTCGGCCGGCCGGAACAGGGACCCTACGAGCAGTACTTC. This gives the protein CASLGRPEQGPYEQYF. The chain has TRBV28 and TRBJ2-7; tentative D call: TRBD1 (6 bases). The CDR3 is 16 amino acids. Germline CDR1 is MDHEN and CDR2 is SYDVKM. Trimming removed 8 bases from V and 2 bases from J, with 22 bases in between.